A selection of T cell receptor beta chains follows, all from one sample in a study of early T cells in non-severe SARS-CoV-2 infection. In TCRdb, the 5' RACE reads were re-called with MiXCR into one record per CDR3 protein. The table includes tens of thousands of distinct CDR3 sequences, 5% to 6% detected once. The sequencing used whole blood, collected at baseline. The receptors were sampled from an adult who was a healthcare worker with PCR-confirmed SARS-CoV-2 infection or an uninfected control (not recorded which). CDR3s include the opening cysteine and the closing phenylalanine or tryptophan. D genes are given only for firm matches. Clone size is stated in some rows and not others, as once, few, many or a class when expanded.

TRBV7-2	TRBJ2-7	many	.	TGTGCCGTTTCGAGGCGGGGAGAAACCTACGAGCAGTACTTC	CAVSRRGETYEQYF
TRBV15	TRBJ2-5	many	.	TGTGCCACCAGCAGAGATGTCGAGACCCAGTACTTC	CATSRDVETQYF
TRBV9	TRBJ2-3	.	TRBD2	TGTGCCAGCAGCCCGTATGGCGCGGGGGGTAGCACAGATACGCAGTATTTT	CASSPYGAGGSTDTQYF
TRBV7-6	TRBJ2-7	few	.	TGTGCCAGCAGCGCGGGACCCTCCTACGAGCAGTACTTC	CASSAGPSYEQYF
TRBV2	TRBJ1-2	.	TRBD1	TGTGCCAGCAGTGAAGCTCGGGACAGGTTCTCATATGGCTACACCTTC	CASSEARDRFSYGYTF
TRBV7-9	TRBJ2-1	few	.	TGTGCCAGCAGTCTTCCGACTATGGGGAATGAGCAGTTCTTC	CASSLPTMGNEQFF
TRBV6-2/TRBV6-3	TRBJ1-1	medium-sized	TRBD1	TGTGCCAGCAGTTACGCCTTAGGGACAGGGGTGTCTGAAGCTTTCTTT	CASSYALGTGVSEAFF
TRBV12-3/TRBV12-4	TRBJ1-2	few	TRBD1	TGTGCCAGCAGTTTCTGGGACGGGACAGTCTCTAACTATGGCTACACCTTC	CASSFWDGTVSNYGYTF
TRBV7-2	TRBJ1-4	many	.	TGTGCCAGCAGCTCGACCGCCGGGACATATGAAAAACTGTTTTTT	CASSSTAGTYEKLFF
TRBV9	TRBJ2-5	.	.	TGTGCCAGCAGCGTAGACAGGGAGGGGACCCAGTACTTC	CASSVDREGTQYF
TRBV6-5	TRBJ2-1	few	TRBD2	TGTGCCAGCAACGGACTAGCGGGGGGTCACTACAATGAGCAGTTCTTC	CASNGLAGGHYNEQFF
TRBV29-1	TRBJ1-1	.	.	TGCAGCGTTCGGCGAAACACTGAAGCTTTCTTT	CSVRRNTEAFF
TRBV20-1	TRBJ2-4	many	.	TGCAGTGCTAGAGACGCGGGCAGGGAGGAAAACATTCAGTACTTC	CSARDAGREENIQYF
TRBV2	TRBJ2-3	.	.	TGTGCCAGCAGTTCTGAAGATACGCAGTATTTT	CASSSEDTQYF
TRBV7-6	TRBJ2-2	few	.	TGTGCCAGCAGCTTAGGAGAAGAGGAGCTGTTTTTT	CASSLGEEELFF
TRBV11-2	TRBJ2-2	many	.	TGTGCCAGCAGCAACGTAGGGGCGAACACCGGGGAGCTGTTTTTT	CASSNVGANTGELFF
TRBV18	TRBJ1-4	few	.	TGTGCCAGCTCACCAGCCGAGACAGGCATTGAACTGTTTTTT	CASSPAETGIELFF
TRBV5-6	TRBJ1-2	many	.	TGTGCCAGCAGTCCCAGGACATCATCAAAGTCTCGTCCCTATGGCTACACCTTC	CASSPRTSSKSRPYGYTF
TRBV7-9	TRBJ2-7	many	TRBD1	TGTGCCAGCAGCCAGACGACAGGGGCCCCCTACGAGCAGTACTTC	CASSQTTGAPYEQYF
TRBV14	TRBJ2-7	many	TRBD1	TGTGCCAGCAGCCGACAGGGACAGGGGTCCTACGAGCAGTACTTC	CASSRQGQGSYEQYF
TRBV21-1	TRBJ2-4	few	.	TGTGCCAGCAGCAAGGGCCTAGCCAAAAACATTCAGTACTTC	CASSKGLAKNIQYF
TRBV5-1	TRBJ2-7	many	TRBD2	TGCGCCAGCAGCTTTCCGGCGGGGGGCATCTACGAGCAGTACTTC	CASSFPAGGIYEQYF
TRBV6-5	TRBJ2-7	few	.	TGTGCCAGCAGAGAGGGGCCCTACGAGCAGTACTTC	CASREGPYEQYF
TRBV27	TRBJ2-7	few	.	TGTGCCAGCAGTTTATCTGTAGTGGGGGCATCCTACGAGCAGTACTTC	CASSLSVVGASYEQYF
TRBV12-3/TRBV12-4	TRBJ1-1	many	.	TGTGCCAGCAGTTTAGAGGGCAGGGGCACTGAAGCTTTCTTT	CASSLEGRGTEAFF
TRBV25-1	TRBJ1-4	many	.	TGTGCCAGCAGTGCCGGGACGGAAAAACTGTTTTTT	CASSAGTEKLFF